A selection of T cell receptor beta chains follows, all from one sample in a study of regulatory T cells. The method was immunoSEQ multiplex PCR; TCRdb's version includes in-frame clones alone and lacks a portion of them. Found here are around 29,000 clones, about nine tenths of them singletons; the top ten hold roughly 1.5%. Sequenced input: conventional CD4+ T cells sorted from blood. The receptor source for this set is a person aged 18-35 years with CD3G deficiency. Each CDR3 is given with its conserved first and last residue. D genes are given only for firm matches. The listing skips clone size in some rows; elsewhere it reads once, few, many or a size class.

j_call: TRBJ1-1; d_call: NA; v_call: TRBV10-3; clone_size: NA; cdr3_nt: TGTGCCATCTCGAGACAGGAGGACACTGAAGCTTTCTTT; cdr3_aa: CAISRQEDTEAFF
j_call: TRBJ2-1; d_call: NA; v_call: TRBV28; clone_size: NA; cdr3_nt: TGTGCCAGCTTTCGAGATATTTACAATGAGCAGTTCTTC; cdr3_aa: CASFRDIYNEQFF
j_call: TRBJ2-1; d_call: NA; v_call: TRBV5-1; clone_size: NA; cdr3_nt: TGCGCCAGCAGCTTTATGGCGGGCAGCTCCTACAATGAGCAGTTCTTC; cdr3_aa: CASSFMAGSSYNEQFF
j_call: TRBJ1-1; d_call: NA; v_call: TRBV5-1; clone_size: NA; cdr3_nt: TGCGCCAGCAGCTTGATGGGCAGGAACACTGAAGCTTTCTTT; cdr3_aa: CASSLMGRNTEAFF
j_call: TRBJ1-5; d_call: NA; v_call: TRBV10-2; clone_size: NA; cdr3_nt: TGCGCCAGCAGTGAGTCGCCCTTTTTCCTAAGGCCCCAGCATTTT; cdr3_aa: CASSESPFFLRPQHF
j_call: TRBJ2-1; d_call: TRBD1; v_call: TRBV19; clone_size: NA; cdr3_nt: TGTGCCAGTAGTTCCCGGGACAGGGGTAAGCTTGAGCAGTTCTTC; cdr3_aa: CASSSRDRGKLEQFF
j_call: TRBJ1-2; d_call: NA; v_call: TRBV5-1; clone_size: NA; cdr3_nt: TGCGCCAGCAGCTTGGATGTCGCCTCGGGCTATGGCTACACCTTC; cdr3_aa: CASSLDVASGYGYTF
j_call: TRBJ2-5; d_call: TRBD2; v_call: TRBV10-3; clone_size: NA; cdr3_nt: TGTGCCATCAGTGAATGGCCAGCGGGGGGAAAAGAGACCCAGTACTTC; cdr3_aa: CAISEWPAGGKETQYF
j_call: TRBJ1-1; d_call: NA; v_call: TRBV5-1; clone_size: NA; cdr3_nt: TGCGCCAGCAGCTTGGAGGGAAGGACTGAAGCTTTCTTT; cdr3_aa: CASSLEGRTEAFF
j_call: TRBJ1-5; d_call: NA; v_call: TRBV18; clone_size: NA; cdr3_nt: TGTGCCAGCTCATCGGACCCCAGGAATCAGCCCCAGCATTTT; cdr3_aa: CASSSDPRNQPQHF
j_call: TRBJ2-7; d_call: TRBD2; v_call: TRBV5-6; clone_size: few; cdr3_nt: TGTGCCAGCAGTTCTAGCGGGGGGGCTAGAGAGCAGTACTTC; cdr3_aa: CASSSSGGAREQYF
j_call: TRBJ2-3; d_call: NA; v_call: TRBV18; clone_size: NA; cdr3_nt: TGTGCCAGCTCCCCCTTAGGCGGGGACACAGATACGCAGTATTTT; cdr3_aa: CASSPLGGDTDTQYF
j_call: TRBJ2-7; d_call: TRBD1; v_call: TRBV7-8; clone_size: NA; cdr3_nt: TGTGCCAGCAGCTTAGCTGGTGGCCAGGGGGCGGGCGAGCAGTACTTC; cdr3_aa: CASSLAGGQGAGEQYF
j_call: TRBJ2-3; d_call: NA; v_call: TRBV5-5; clone_size: NA; cdr3_nt: TGTGCCAGCAGCTTAGAGGGGCAGCGCACAGATACGCAGTATTTT; cdr3_aa: CASSLEGQRTDTQYF
j_call: TRBJ2-3; d_call: TRBD2; v_call: TRBV7-9; clone_size: once; cdr3_nt: TGTGCCAGCAGCCGAGCGGGGGGTAGCACAGATACGCAGTATTTT; cdr3_aa: CASSRAGGSTDTQYF
j_call: TRBJ2-7; d_call: NA; v_call: TRBV11-1; clone_size: once; cdr3_nt: TGTGCCAGCAGCCTGACAGTAAGAGGCGAGCAGTACTTC; cdr3_aa: CASSLTVRGEQYF
j_call: TRBJ1-1; d_call: TRBD1; v_call: TRBV4-1; clone_size: NA; cdr3_nt: TGCGCCAGCAGCCACGACAGGGGGGACCCGAGCACTGAAGCTTTCTTT; cdr3_aa: CASSHDRGDPSTEAFF
j_call: TRBJ1-5; d_call: NA; v_call: TRBV6-1; clone_size: NA; cdr3_nt: TGTGCCAGCAGTGTCGGAGGGTTCCGCAATCAGCCCCAGCATTTT; cdr3_aa: CASSVGGFRNQPQHF
j_call: TRBJ1-1; d_call: TRBD1; v_call: TRBV28; clone_size: NA; cdr3_nt: TGTGCCAGCAGTTCAGGGACAGGGAACACTGAAGCTTTCTTT; cdr3_aa: CASSSGTGNTEAFF
j_call: TRBJ2-7; d_call: TRBD2; v_call: TRBV6-1; clone_size: once; cdr3_nt: TGTGCCAGCAGCAAGCATGGCGGGAGGAACTACGAGCAGTACTTC; cdr3_aa: CASSKHGGRNYEQYF
j_call: TRBJ2-1; d_call: TRBD2; v_call: TRBV5-1; clone_size: NA; cdr3_nt: TGCGCCAGCAGCGATTCGAAAGGCTTAGCGGGAGTGGGCGATGAGCAGTTCTTC; cdr3_aa: CASSDSKGLAGVGDEQFF
j_call: TRBJ2-5; d_call: NA; v_call: TRBV7-9; clone_size: NA; cdr3_nt: TGTGCCAGCAGCTTAGGGGTCCGTCCGGAGACCCAGTACTTC; cdr3_aa: CASSLGVRPETQYF
j_call: TRBJ2-1; d_call: NA; v_call: TRBV7-9; clone_size: NA; cdr3_nt: TGTGCCAGCAGCTTATTGTCACCTTCCTACAATGAGCAGTTCTTC; cdr3_aa: CASSLLSPSYNEQFF
j_call: TRBJ2-1; d_call: NA; v_call: TRBV10-3; clone_size: NA; cdr3_nt: TGTGCCATCAGTGATTTCGGGGGAAATCAGTTCTTC; cdr3_aa: CAISDFGGNQFF
j_call: TRBJ2-3; d_call: TRBD2; v_call: TRBV6-1; clone_size: NA; cdr3_nt: TGTGCCAGCAGATACGGGGGGAGCGACACAGATACGCAGTATTTT; cdr3_aa: CASRYGGSDTDTQYF
j_call: TRBJ2-7; d_call: NA; v_call: TRBV6-5; clone_size: once; cdr3_nt: TGTGCCAGCAGAACGCCCGGGACCCAGACCTACGAGCAGTACTTC; cdr3_aa: CASRTPGTQTYEQYF
j_call: TRBJ1-3; d_call: NA; v_call: TRBV5-8; clone_size: NA; cdr3_nt: TGTGCCAGCAGCTTGCAGGGGACGTCTGGAAACACCATATATTTT; cdr3_aa: CASSLQGTSGNTIYF
j_call: TRBJ2-4; d_call: TRBD2; v_call: TRBV10-2; clone_size: NA; cdr3_nt: TGCGCCAGCAGTAAGCGGGGGGATATGTTAGCCAAAAACATTCAGTACTTC; cdr3_aa: CASSKRGDMLAKNIQYF
j_call: TRBJ2-1; d_call: NA; v_call: TRBV19; clone_size: NA; cdr3_nt: TGTGCCAGTAGTGGAGCCCTTGGACGAGAGGAGTTCTTC; cdr3_aa: CASSGALGREEFF
j_call: TRBJ2-5; d_call: TRBD2; v_call: TRBV6-6; clone_size: NA; cdr3_nt: TGTGCCAGCAGACGAACTAGCGGGGGCCCTCAAGAGACCCAGTACTTC; cdr3_aa: CASRRTSGGPQETQYF
j_call: TRBJ1-1; d_call: NA; v_call: TRBV28; clone_size: NA; cdr3_nt: TGTGCCAGCAGTTTATTTTCGGGGGTTGTAGGCACTGAAGCTTTCTTT; cdr3_aa: CASSLFSGVVGTEAFF
j_call: TRBJ1-5; d_call: TRBD1; v_call: TRBV28; clone_size: NA; cdr3_nt: TGTGCCAGCAGTTCCGCAGGGGGCGGACAGCCCCAGCATTTT; cdr3_aa: CASSSAGGGQPQHF
j_call: TRBJ1-4; d_call: TRBD1; v_call: TRBV7-9; clone_size: NA; cdr3_nt: TGTGCCAGCAGTCAATTAACAGGGGGACGTGAAAAACTGTTTTTT; cdr3_aa: CASSQLTGGREKLFF
j_call: TRBJ2-3; d_call: TRBD1; v_call: TRBV5-1; clone_size: NA; cdr3_nt: TGCGCCAGCAGCCCTTGGACAGGGCCCAACCAAGGAAATACGCAGTATTTT; cdr3_aa: CASSPWTGPNQGNTQYF
j_call: TRBJ2-5; d_call: NA; v_call: TRBV25-1; clone_size: NA; cdr3_nt: TGTGCCAGCAGTGAACCAGGAGCCGAAGAGACCCAGTACTTC; cdr3_aa: CASSEPGAEETQYF
j_call: TRBJ2-7; d_call: NA; v_call: TRBV7-3; clone_size: NA; cdr3_nt: TGTGCCAGCAGCCTGATCGAGCAGTACTTC; cdr3_aa: CASSLIEQYF
j_call: TRBJ2-7; d_call: NA; v_call: TRBV5-1; clone_size: NA; cdr3_nt: TGCGCCAGCAGCTCCGGGACTGACTACGAGCAGTACTTC; cdr3_aa: CASSSGTDYEQYF
j_call: TRBJ1-3; d_call: NA; v_call: TRBV29-1; clone_size: NA; cdr3_nt: TGCAGCGCAGGGTGGGGAGGCTCTGGAAACACCATATATTTT; cdr3_aa: CSAGWGGSGNTIYF